The subject of this entry is one T cell receptor (beta chain). Its specificity is unknown. These data belong to a study of CD4 T cells in relation to SARS-CoV-2 and coronaviruses. The protocol was immunoSEQ multiplex PCR, while the TCRdb copy is restricted to in-frame clones and leaves out a portion. The repertoire holds some 29,000 clones, around two thirds seen once, with around 25% in the top ten. Unexposed donor CD4+ T cells date from about 2010-2018, before the COVID-19 pandemic. The cells were cultured for about ten days before CD4+ T cells were isolated. The CDR3 has 14 residues. Germline CDR1 is MGHDK and CDR2 is SYGVNS. Trimming removed 4 bases from V and 2 bases from J, with 11 bases in between.

The specimen was CD4+ T cells from PBMCs, cultured in vitro. The chain links TRBV25-1 to TRBJ1-1; possibly TRBD1 for D (5 bases). This TCR derives from a human donor in good health. The CDR3 bases are TGTGCCAGCAGTGCGGGACTGAGAAACACTGAAGCTTTCTTT. Protein: CASSAGLRNTEAFF. The full variable domain, rest sourced from reference TRBV25-1 and TRBJ1-1, is EADIYQTPRYLVIGTGKKITLECSQTMGHDKMYWYQQDPGMELHLIHYSYGVNSTEKGDLSSESTVSRIRTEHFPLTLESARPSHTSQYLCASSAGLRNTEAFFGQGTRLTVV.